This T cell receptor (beta chain) is drawn from a study of human T cells and chemical hapten exposure (dated by TCRdb to the early 2020s). In the study overall: For sensitization, 2% DPC in acetone was applied to a 2 cm by 2 cm area of upper inner arm skin. Weekly therapeutic DPC doses were additionally applied to the scalp of patients throughout the roughly 23-week study period. Patch testing was done on the upper back using Finn chambers containing 0.01% DPC, and results were scored after 6 days according to International Contact Dermatitis Research Group standards. The mostly female patient cohort included alopecia areata with under or over 50% scalp involvement, alopecia totalis and alopecia universalis. Libraries were combined into a pool for sequencing, and differences in TCR yield between samples came mainly from small differences in library volumes within the pool. The study tracked peripheral blood TCR repertoire changes in vivo during primary and secondary sensitization to the hapten diphenylcyclopropenone (DPC) in alopecia patients. Patient blood was sampled pre-sensitization (week 0) and at 2, 6 and about 24 weeks after DPC sensitization. Nearly 30 alopecia patients provided blood for TCR sequencing at one to four time points (pre-sensitization, 2, 6 and 24 weeks). Results and caveats for the whole study, not just this receptor: The number of PT1 expanded TCRs positively correlated with patch test score, significant at thresholds 8, 16 and 32 but not 4. DPC sensitization did not change the number of TCRs with a frequency above 1 in 1000, and there was no evidence of changes in global repertoire structure. Repeated subsampling changed both the strength of the expansion versus patch-test correlation and the threshold at which that correlation became significant. All patients had alopecia, a presumed autoimmune disease, so their immune response might differ from that of healthy individuals. Significantly more large CDR3 similarity clusters were formed by expanded TCRs than by pre-sensitization or healthy control sets, consistent with antigen-driven responses.

Library generation was performed with RACE. The instrument was a NextSeq 500. During library preparation, unique molecular identifiers were attached to individual cDNA molecules so that TCRs could be counted in a quantitative, reproducible way. For every blood RNA sample, sequencing covered both the TCR alpha and TCR beta chains. In the original analysis: The median number of TCRs per sample was approximately 96,000, ranging from 23,224 to 690,600. V, J and CDR3 annotation of the TCR reads was carried out using the Decombinator software suite. For PS versus PT1 abundance plots, all samples were subsampled to the same number of TCRs (28,000). Expanded TCRs were defined as absent before sensitization and observed at least eight times at the 2-week time point. TCRdb cleaned the public reads at Q25 with fastp, built clones with MiXCR and kept in-frame beta chains. Entries that share a CDR3 protein sequence are merged under the most common genes and DNA. TCRdb, not the authors, supplied the V and J calls. Recorded for this sample are some 90,000 distinct CDR3 sequences; around 7.9% of them occurred a single time. The ten biggest clones cover 2.5% to 3% of the sample.

The label giving this sample's time point can be read as: pre-sensitization, week 0. The sample's treatment or condition label, decoded: therapeutic diphenylcyclopropenone sensitization with weekly scalp DPC. At every patch-test visit, the blood draw took place before the patch test was put on. Patients were eligible if aged 18 to 70, diagnosed with alopecia and judged suitable for DPC therapy, and pregnant patients were excluded. Total RNA was isolated from unfractionated whole blood collected in Tempus Blood RNA tubes. The V end loses 6 bases and the J end loses 7 bases, and a stretch of 6 bases separates them. Taken from cysteine to phenylalanine, the CDR3 has 10 residues. The kept DNA is CDR3 alone, 30 bases in frame from the first base. Via the germline V gene, CDR1 is MNHEY and CDR2 SVGEGT. Concerning this clonotype itself: This clone's antigen is unknown. No base-level quality is on record; no much larger clone is a single base apart.

The sequence joins TRBV6-2 or TRBV6-3 to TRBJ1-1; the D gene cannot be resolved reliably. This clonotype was obtained from a man aged 40-50 years with alopecia areata. Some clones in this sample may be carry-over from other donors' samples. The sample consisted of whole blood, taken in connection with sensitization to the hapten diphenylcyclopropenone (DPC). At the DNA level, the sequence is TGTGCCAGCAGGGACGGTGAAGCTTTCTTT. This sequence encodes CASRDGEAFF.